The source of this T cell receptor (beta chain) is a study of resident and recirculating memory T cells in vitiligo. On the study more broadly: Samples were epidermis from two lesional and two nonlesional sites, plus PBMCs.

Here immunoSEQ multiplex PCR was the method, and the copy in TCRdb shows in-frame clones only, minus some. The table lists about 42,000 clones, about nine tenths of them singletons. This clonotype was obtained from a male donor with vitiligo. The sequenced sample consisted of blood.

The CDR3: CASSDGAGSTGELFF. As DNA, the CDR3 is TGTGCCAGCAGTGACGGGGCGGGGAGTACCGGGGAGCTGTTTTTT. V is TRBV6-4 and J is TRBJ2-2, with D tentatively TRBD2 (6 bases). This CDR3 contains 15 residues. CDR1 MRHNA and CDR2 SNTAGT come from the germline V gene. The V gene lost 2 bases and the J gene lost 5 bases, with 12 bases spanning the gap.